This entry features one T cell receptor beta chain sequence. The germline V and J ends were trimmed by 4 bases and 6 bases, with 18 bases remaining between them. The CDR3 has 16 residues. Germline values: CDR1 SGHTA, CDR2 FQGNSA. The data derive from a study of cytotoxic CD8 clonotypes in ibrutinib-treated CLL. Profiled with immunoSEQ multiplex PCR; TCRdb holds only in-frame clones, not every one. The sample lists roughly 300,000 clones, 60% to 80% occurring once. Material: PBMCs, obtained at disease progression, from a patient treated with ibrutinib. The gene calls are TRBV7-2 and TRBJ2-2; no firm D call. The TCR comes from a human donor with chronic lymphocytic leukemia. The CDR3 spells CASSSVRSLTSGELFF. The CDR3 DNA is TGTGCCAGCAGCTCAGTGAGGTCTCTGACCTCCGGGGAGCTGTTTTTT.